This T cell receptor (beta chain) is from a study of CD8 T cells in ankylosing spondylitis. General study points: Disease-associated clones were CD8+ and fairly uncommon in peripheral blood. Reportedly, disease-linked clones are significantly enriched in ankylosing spondylitis patients' matched synovial fluid. Seven or eight highly homologous variants made up a TCR beta motif, and this motif appeared characteristic of ankylosing spondylitis blood. Earlier reports found some motif variants in synovial fluid and blood in reactive arthritis.

The sample holds a few counts of this clonotype. Its matching antigen is unknown. Quantitative 5'-RACE was performed with molecular barcodes, and it yielded the TCR beta libraries. From the 5' RACE reads, TCRdb called clonotypes with MiXCR, one entry per CDR3 protein. The data hold around 140,000 distinct CDR3 sequences, with 17% observed a single time. Trimming stripped 0 bases from V and 2 bases from J, with 5 bases between. Germline loops: CDR1 MNHEY, CDR2 SMNVEV (reference sequence). There are 13 residues in the CDR3. This TCR came from a male donor with ankylosing spondylitis. What was sequenced was blood, either unsorted or a sorted T cell fraction (not recorded which). The rearrangement links TRBV27 to TRBJ2-7; D gene uncertain. Written as DNA, the CDR3 is TGTGCCAGCAGTTTATCCCCCACCTACGAGCAGTACTTC. Its translation is CASSLSPTYEQYF.